The entry below gives a single T cell receptor (beta chain) sequence along with its context. The antigen is unknown. Primed by a sample-barcoded 5' primer and a J-beta primer mix, a second PCR proceeded for roughly 6 to 12 cycles. Through a template-switch adaptor with 12 random nucleotides, each cDNA molecule received a tag. Via MiXCR, TCRdb re-called the 5' RACE reads, giving one row per CDR3 protein. The table lists 800,000 or so distinct CDR3 sequences, around 62% of them singletons. CDR3 length: 14 residues. The sample belongs to a study of blood T cells in healthy people across ages. Broader study findings: Those diversity estimates obtained from one million T cells were thought to be underestimates.

Per sample, no less than 5.5 micrograms of total RNA were extracted. This receptor was obtained from a man younger than 40 in good health. The V and J genes are TRBV12-3 or TRBV12-4 and TRBJ2-1; D is possibly TRBD2 (6 bases). The end of the DNA is better explained by TRBJ2-7, so the J call may be wrong. The specimen was blood. CDR3 sequence: CASYRLEDYNEQYF. The CDR3 nucleotides read TGTGCCAGCTACCGACTAGAAGACTACAATGAGCAGTACTTC.